A selection of T cell receptor beta chains follows, all from one sample in a study of human T cells and chemical hapten exposure. Each CDR3 protein is one row after TCRdb ran MiXCR on the RACE reads. Of about 81,000 distinct CDR3 sequences in the sample, around 9.6% were seen once. The starting material was whole blood, obtained in connection with sensitization to the hapten diphenylcyclopropenone (DPC). Every receptor here comes from a woman aged 25 to 39 with alopecia areata. Some clones in this sample may be carry-over from other donors' samples. Both conserved end residues are part of each CDR3. Fields, in order: J gene, D gene, V gene, clone size, CDR3 protein, CDR3 DNA. The D gene is left open where the match is weak. Expanded clones are given a class, and other clones once, few, many or no size at all.

j_gene: TRBJ2-7
d_gene: -
v_gene: TRBV19
abundance: many
CDR3aa: CASSIRVSLYEQYF
CDR3nt: TGTGCCAGTAGTATTCGCGTGAGCCTCTACGAGCAGTACTTC

j_gene: TRBJ2-7
d_gene: TRBD1
v_gene: TRBV20-1
abundance: -
CDR3aa: CSARPAGGRASIYEQYF
CDR3nt: TGCAGTGCTAGACCAGCAGGGGGTCGGGCTTCGATTTACGAGCAGTACTTC

j_gene: TRBJ2-7
d_gene: TRBD2
v_gene: TRBV20-1
abundance: many
CDR3aa: CSANPGLVYEQYF
CDR3nt: TGCAGTGCTAACCCAGGACTAGTTTACGAGCAGTACTTC

j_gene: TRBJ2-7
d_gene: -
v_gene: TRBV27
abundance: few
CDR3aa: CASSLQGSGYEQYF
CDR3nt: TGTGCCAGCAGTTTACAGGGGAGCGGCTACGAGCAGTACTTC

j_gene: TRBJ2-2
d_gene: TRBD2
v_gene: TRBV20-1
abundance: many
CDR3aa: CSARDGGSYTGELFF
CDR3nt: TGCAGTGCTAGAGATGGCGGGAGCTACACCGGGGAGCTGTTTTTT

j_gene: TRBJ2-7
d_gene: -
v_gene: TRBV6-2/TRBV6-3
abundance: many
CDR3aa: CASSYEPGHEQYF
CDR3nt: TGTGCCAGCAGTTACGAGCCGGGGCACGAGCAGTACTTC

j_gene: TRBJ1-5
d_gene: -
v_gene: TRBV7-3
abundance: many
CDR3aa: CASSPVGAVNQPQHF
CDR3nt: TGTGCCAGCAGCCCAGTCGGGGCGGTAAATCAGCCCCAGCATTTT

j_gene: TRBJ2-4
d_gene: -
v_gene: TRBV7-9
abundance: -
CDR3aa: CASSRWEGGPMMDKNIQYF
CDR3nt: TGTGCCAGCAGCCGCTGGGAGGGGGGCCCGATGATGGACAAAAACATTCAGTACTTC

j_gene: TRBJ2-7
d_gene: -
v_gene: TRBV6-2/TRBV6-3
abundance: few
CDR3aa: CASSYGAPQEYF
CDR3nt: TGTGCCAGCAGTTATGGGGCCCCACAGGAGTACTTC

j_gene: TRBJ1-1
d_gene: -
v_gene: TRBV6-2/TRBV6-3
abundance: many
CDR3aa: CASSYPQRVSYEAFF
CDR3nt: TGTGCCAGCAGTTACCCTCAGCGGGTAAGCTATGAAGCTTTCTTT

j_gene: TRBJ2-5
d_gene: -
v_gene: TRBV19
abundance: few
CDR3aa: CASSKTSLMETQYF
CDR3nt: TGTGCCAGTAGTAAGACTAGTTTGATGGAGACCCAGTACTTC

j_gene: TRBJ2-3
d_gene: TRBD1
v_gene: TRBV5-1
abundance: few
CDR3aa: CASSPRQGADTQYF
CDR3nt: TGCGCCAGCAGCCCACGACAGGGGGCAGATACGCAGTATTTT

j_gene: TRBJ1-1
d_gene: -
v_gene: TRBV24-1
abundance: few
CDR3aa: CATSGSPPGTEAFF
CDR3nt: TGTGCCACCAGTGGATCGCCACCGGGCACTGAAGCTTTCTTT

j_gene: TRBJ2-1
d_gene: -
v_gene: TRBV28
abundance: -
CDR3aa: CASSSGSLAYNEQFF
CDR3nt: TGTGCCAGCAGTTCCGGGTCATTAGCCTACAATGAGCAGTTCTTC

j_gene: TRBJ2-2
d_gene: -
v_gene: TRBV12-3/TRBV12-4
abundance: many
CDR3aa: CASVLGAGIGELFF
CDR3nt: TGTGCCAGCGTTTTAGGAGCAGGGATCGGGGAGCTGTTTTTT

j_gene: TRBJ2-2
d_gene: TRBD1
v_gene: TRBV6-6
abundance: many
CDR3aa: CASTYEDQGVRTGELFF
CDR3nt: TGTGCCAGCACCTACGAGGACCAGGGGGTACGCACCGGGGAGCTGTTTTTT

j_gene: TRBJ2-7
d_gene: -
v_gene: TRBV15
abundance: -
CDR3aa: CATSTGAYEQYF
CDR3nt: TGTGCCACCAGCACAGGAGCCTACGAGCAGTACTTC

j_gene: TRBJ1-1
d_gene: TRBD1
v_gene: TRBV28
abundance: few
CDR3aa: CASGWGDRGTEAFF
CDR3nt: TGTGCCAGCGGGTGGGGAGACAGGGGCACTGAAGCTTTCTTT

j_gene: TRBJ2-1
d_gene: -
v_gene: TRBV7-2
abundance: many
CDR3aa: CASSPVTTSYEQFF
CDR3nt: TGTGCCAGCAGCCCCGTCACCACCTCGTATGAGCAGTTCTTC

j_gene: TRBJ1-1
d_gene: -
v_gene: TRBV7-3
abundance: many
CDR3aa: CASSLSELSTEAFF
CDR3nt: TGTGCCAGCAGCTTAAGCGAGCTGAGCACTGAAGCTTTCTTT

j_gene: TRBJ1-5
d_gene: TRBD1
v_gene: TRBV7-9
abundance: many
CDR3aa: CASSLSTGPYSNQPQHF
CDR3nt: TGTGCCAGCAGCTTATCGACAGGGCCTTATAGCAATCAGCCCCAGCATTTT

j_gene: TRBJ2-1
d_gene: TRBD1
v_gene: TRBV7-9
abundance: many
CDR3aa: CASSLRGGEIDEQFF
CDR3nt: TGTGCCAGCAGCCTTAGAGGGGGCGAGATTGATGAGCAGTTCTTC

j_gene: TRBJ2-3
d_gene: TRBD2
v_gene: TRBV27
abundance: few
CDR3aa: CASSLSSGAAGTQYF
CDR3nt: TGTGCCAGCAGTTTATCTAGCGGGGCGGCAGGTACGCAGTATTTT

j_gene: TRBJ1-4
d_gene: -
v_gene: TRBV12-5
abundance: few
CDR3aa: CASGLVLTTNEKLFF
CDR3nt: TGTGCTAGTGGTTTGGTATTGACAACTAATGAAAAACTGTTTTTT

j_gene: TRBJ1-4
d_gene: TRBD1
v_gene: TRBV6-5
abundance: few
CDR3aa: CASSYTDRGNEKLFF
CDR3nt: TGTGCCAGCAGTTACACCGACAGGGGGAATGAAAAACTGTTTTTT

j_gene: TRBJ1-1
d_gene: TRBD1
v_gene: TRBV29-1
abundance: many
CDR3aa: CSVETGLGAFF
CDR3nt: TGCAGCGTGGAGACAGGGCTGGGAGCTTTCTTT